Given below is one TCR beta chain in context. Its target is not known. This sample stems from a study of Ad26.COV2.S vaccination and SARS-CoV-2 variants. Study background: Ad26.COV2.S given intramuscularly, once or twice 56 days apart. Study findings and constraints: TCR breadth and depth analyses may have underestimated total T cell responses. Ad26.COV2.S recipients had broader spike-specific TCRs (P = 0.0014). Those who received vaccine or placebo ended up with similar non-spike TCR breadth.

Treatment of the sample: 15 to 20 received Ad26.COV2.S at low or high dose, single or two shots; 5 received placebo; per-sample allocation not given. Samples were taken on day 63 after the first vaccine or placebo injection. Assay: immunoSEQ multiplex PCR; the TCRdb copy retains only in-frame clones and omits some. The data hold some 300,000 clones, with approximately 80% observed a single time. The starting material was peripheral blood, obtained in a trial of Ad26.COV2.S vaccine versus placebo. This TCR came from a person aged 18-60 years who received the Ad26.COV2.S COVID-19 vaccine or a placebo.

CDR3 coding DNA: TGTGCCAGCAGCCGCGCTGCTACAAGCTCCTACGAGCAGTACTTC. Translating gives CASSRAATSSYEQYF. The rearrangement uses TRBV6-5 and TRBJ2-7, with D hard to call. This CDR3 spans 15 amino acids. Germline V lookup: CDR1 MNHEY, CDR2 SVGAGI. V gave up 6 bases and J gave up 0 bases, with 15 bases separating them.